A selection of T cell receptor beta chains follows, all from one sample in a study of T cells in Graves' hyperthyroidism and ophthalmopathy. TCRdb reanalysed the multiplex PCR reads using MiXCR and keeps one entry per CDR3 protein. Of 470,000 or so distinct CDR3 sequences in the sample, 20% to 25% are singletons; the top ten hold about 25%. Sequencing was carried out using blood. Receptors originate from a young man with Graves' hyperthyroidism. The CDR3 runs from the conserved cysteine through the conserved F or W. Fields, in order: clone size, V gene, D gene, J gene, CDR3 protein, CDR3 DNA. A D gene is named only where the DNA matches it firmly. Clone size is stated in some rows and not others, as once, few, many or a class when expanded.

clone size: NA
V gene: TRBV24-1
D gene: NA
J gene: TRBJ2-2
CDR3 protein: CATSSSGGMNTGELFF
CDR3 DNA: TGTGCCACCAGTTCCTCAGGGGGGATGAACACCGGGGAGCTGTTTTTT

clone size: few
V gene: TRBV9
D gene: NA
J gene: TRBJ2-2
CDR3 protein: CASSRGIETGELFF
CDR3 DNA: TGTGCCAGCAGCCGGGGTATCGAGACCGGGGAGCTGTTTTTT

clone size: once
V gene: TRBV6-2/TRBV6-3
D gene: NA
J gene: TRBJ1-2
CDR3 protein: CASSYSIFILQGRSGYTF
CDR3 DNA: TGTGCCAGCAGTTACTCGATTTTTATCTTACAGGGACGAAGTGGCTACACCTTC

clone size: many
V gene: TRBV28
D gene: NA
J gene: TRBJ1-2
CDR3 protein: CASSFNNYGYTF
CDR3 DNA: TGTGCCAGCAGTTTCAATAACTATGGCTACACCTTC

clone size: many
V gene: TRBV2
D gene: NA
J gene: TRBJ2-5
CDR3 protein: CASSWVRGTQYF
CDR3 DNA: TGTGCCAGCAGTTGGGTCAGAGGGACCCAGTACTTC

clone size: many
V gene: TRBV28
D gene: TRBD2
J gene: TRBJ2-5
CDR3 protein: CASSFTSGGRQETQYF
CDR3 DNA: TGTGCCAGCAGCTTCACTAGCGGGGGCCGACAAGAGACCCAGTACTTC

clone size: few
V gene: TRBV11-2
D gene: TRBD2
J gene: TRBJ2-5
CDR3 protein: CASSLDLGAGVQETQYF
CDR3 DNA: TGTGCCAGCAGCTTAGATCTTGGTGCGGGAGTGCAAGAGACCCAGTACTTC

clone size: many
V gene: TRBV7-8
D gene: NA
J gene: TRBJ1-1
CDR3 protein: CASSFREGTEAFF
CDR3 DNA: TGTGCCAGCAGCTTCAGGGAAGGCACTGAAGCTTTCTTT

clone size: NA
V gene: TRBV2
D gene: NA
J gene: TRBJ1-2
CDR3 protein: CASSERGQTSYGYTF
CDR3 DNA: TGTGCCAGCAGTGAAAGGGGTCAGACCAGCTATGGCTACACCTTC

clone size: NA
V gene: TRBV19
D gene: NA
J gene: TRBJ1-1
CDR3 protein: CASSIDRGEACF
CDR3 DNA: TGTGCCAGTAGTATAGACAGGGGCGAAGCTTGCTTT

clone size: many
V gene: TRBV3-1
D gene: NA
J gene: TRBJ2-5
CDR3 protein: CASSQTSQETQYF
CDR3 DNA: TGTGCCAGCAGCCAGACCTCACAAGAGACCCAGTACTTC

clone size: NA
V gene: TRBV6-2/TRBV6-3
D gene: NA
J gene: TRBJ2-7
CDR3 protein: CASSLPGSGGRNEQYF
CDR3 DNA: TGTGCCAGCAGCCTTCCGGGTAGCGGAGGAAGGAACGAGCAGTACTTC

clone size: many
V gene: TRBV6-5
D gene: TRBD1
J gene: TRBJ1-5
CDR3 protein: CASRATGNGNQPQHF
CDR3 DNA: TGTGCCAGCAGGGCGACAGGGAATGGGAATCAGCCCCAGCATTTT

clone size: NA
V gene: TRBV28
D gene: TRBD2
J gene: TRBJ2-5
CDR3 protein: CASSPPAGGIETQYF
CDR3 DNA: TGTGCCAGCAGCCCACCAGCGGGAGGTATAGAGACCCAGTACTTC

clone size: many
V gene: TRBV5-1
D gene: NA
J gene: TRBJ1-1
CDR3 protein: CASSSKGSEAMGTEAFF
CDR3 DNA: TGCGCCAGCAGCAGTAAGGGGTCAGAAGCGATGGGGACTGAAGCTTTCTTT

clone size: many
V gene: TRBV30
D gene: NA
J gene: TRBJ1-1
CDR3 protein: CAWSRGRMNTEAFF
CDR3 DNA: TGTGCCTGGAGCCGCGGACGGATGAACACTGAAGCTTTCTTT

clone size: NA
V gene: TRBV24-1
D gene: NA
J gene: TRBJ1-1
CDR3 protein: CATSDLAESTEAFF
CDR3 DNA: TGTGCCACCAGTGATTTGGCGGAGAGCACTGAAGCTTTCTTT

clone size: many
V gene: TRBV20-1
D gene: NA
J gene: TRBJ1-1
CDR3 protein: CSARDPTGNTEAFF
CDR3 DNA: TGCAGTGCTAGAGACCCAACGGGGAACACTGAAGCTTTCTTT

clone size: many
V gene: TRBV27
D gene: NA
J gene: TRBJ1-2
CDR3 protein: CASGRGGYGYTF
CDR3 DNA: TGTGCCAGCGGTCGAGGGGGGTATGGCTACACCTTC

clone size: many
V gene: TRBV6-4
D gene: NA
J gene: TRBJ2-7
CDR3 protein: CASSDSNRASYEQYF
CDR3 DNA: TGTGCCAGCAGTGACTCTAACAGGGCTTCCTACGAGCAGTACTTC

clone size: few
V gene: TRBV20-1
D gene: NA
J gene: TRBJ1-2
CDR3 protein: CSAISPGILYGYTF
CDR3 DNA: TGCAGTGCTATCAGCCCGGGGATCCTCTATGGCTACACCTTC

clone size: few
V gene: TRBV28
D gene: NA
J gene: TRBJ2-7
CDR3 protein: CASSPTAPGTAYDEQYF
CDR3 DNA: TGTGCCAGCAGTCCCACTGCCCCCGGGACGGCCTATGACGAGCAGTACTTC

clone size: many
V gene: TRBV4-1
D gene: NA
J gene: TRBJ1-1
CDR3 protein: CASSPGITEAFF
CDR3 DNA: TGCGCCAGCAGCCCGGGGATCACTGAAGCTTTCTTT

clone size: few
V gene: TRBV5-1
D gene: NA
J gene: TRBJ1-2
CDR3 protein: CASSLGPQDNGYTF
CDR3 DNA: TGCGCCAGCAGCTTGGGTCCCCAGGATAATGGCTACACCTTC

clone size: NA
V gene: TRBV20-1
D gene: NA
J gene: TRBJ1-2
CDR3 protein: CSARGQVGYTF
CDR3 DNA: TGCAGTGCTAGAGGCCAGGTCGGCTACACCTTC

clone size: NA
V gene: TRBV12-3/TRBV12-4
D gene: TRBD1
J gene: TRBJ2-7
CDR3 protein: CASRGQGDYYEQYF
CDR3 DNA: TGTGCCAGCAGGGGACAGGGTGATTACTACGAGCAGTACTTC

clone size: many
V gene: TRBV12-3/TRBV12-4
D gene: NA
J gene: TRBJ1-5
CDR3 protein: CASSLATSEKHF
CDR3 DNA: TGTGCCAGCAGTTTAGCTACGTCGGAGAAGCATTTT

clone size: many
V gene: TRBV6-4
D gene: NA
J gene: TRBJ1-3
CDR3 protein: CASRTRRTERSGNTIYF
CDR3 DNA: TGTGCCAGCAGAACTCGCCGGACAGAACGATCTGGAAACACCATATATTTT

clone size: NA
V gene: TRBV2
D gene: TRBD1
J gene: TRBJ2-5
CDR3 protein: CASIRTGKETQYF
CDR3 DNA: TGTGCCAGCATTCGGACAGGGAAAGAGACCCAGTACTTC

clone size: many
V gene: TRBV6-2/TRBV6-3
D gene: TRBD1
J gene: TRBJ1-2
CDR3 protein: CASSYSMGLQGGNYGYTF
CDR3 DNA: TGTGCCAGCAGTTACTCCATGGGCTTACAGGGGGGAAACTATGGCTACACCTTC

clone size: NA
V gene: TRBV29-1
D gene: NA
J gene: TRBJ2-7
CDR3 protein: CSVDRVNSYEQYF
CDR3 DNA: TGCAGCGTTGACAGGGTAAACTCCTACGAGCAGTACTTC

clone size: many
V gene: TRBV6-5
D gene: NA
J gene: TRBJ1-6
CDR3 protein: CASSYAGTNNSPLHF
CDR3 DNA: TGTGCCAGCAGTTACGCGGGGACCAATAATTCACCCCTCCACTTT

clone size: NA
V gene: TRBV12-3/TRBV12-4
D gene: NA
J gene: TRBJ1-2
CDR3 protein: CASSEHTLLNYGYTF
CDR3 DNA: TGTGCCAGCAGTGAGCACACCCTTCTCAACTATGGCTACACCTTC

clone size: NA
V gene: TRBV14
D gene: NA
J gene: TRBJ1-1
CDR3 protein: CASSLRERTRMNTEAFF
CDR3 DNA: TGTGCCAGCAGCCTCCGGGAAAGGACGAGAATGAACACTGAAGCTTTCTTT

clone size: NA
V gene: TRBV27
D gene: TRBD2
J gene: TRBJ2-5
CDR3 protein: CASSRGGTSGKETQYF
CDR3 DNA: TGTGCCAGCAGTCGCGGAGGGACTAGCGGAAAAGAGACCCAGTACTTC

clone size: many
V gene: TRBV2
D gene: TRBD1
J gene: TRBJ1-5
CDR3 protein: CASSEDRWKQPQHF
CDR3 DNA: TGTGCCAGCAGTGAGGACAGGTGGAAGCAGCCCCAGCATTTT

clone size: many
V gene: TRBV14
D gene: NA
J gene: TRBJ1-1
CDR3 protein: CASSQDTTGTMNTEAFF
CDR3 DNA: TGTGCCAGCAGCCAAGACACGACAGGAACCATGAACACTGAAGCTTTCTTT

clone size: once
V gene: TRBV28
D gene: NA
J gene: TRBJ2-7
CDR3 protein: CASSSETVSYEQYF
CDR3 DNA: TGTGCCAGCAGCTCTGAGACAGTCTCCTACGAGCAGTACTTC

clone size: many
V gene: TRBV6-5
D gene: NA
J gene: TRBJ1-1
CDR3 protein: CASSYLRTALNTEAFF
CDR3 DNA: TGTGCCAGCAGTTACCTTCGGACAGCGCTGAACACTGAAGCTTTCTTT

clone size: few
V gene: TRBV12-3/TRBV12-4
D gene: TRBD1
J gene: TRBJ2-7
CDR3 protein: CASSPDRGVNEQYF
CDR3 DNA: TGTGCCAGCAGCCCTGACAGGGGGGTTAACGAGCAGTACTTC

clone size: NA
V gene: TRBV12-3/TRBV12-4
D gene: TRBD1
J gene: TRBJ2-5
CDR3 protein: CASTINRGLETQYF
CDR3 DNA: TGTGCCAGCACCATAAACAGGGGTCTAGAGACCCAGTACTTC

clone size: few
V gene: TRBV20-1
D gene: NA
J gene: TRBJ1-1
CDR3 protein: CSASRPGHEAFF
CDR3 DNA: TGCAGTGCTAGTCGGCCGGGACACGAAGCTTTCTTT

clone size: many
V gene: TRBV27
D gene: TRBD2
J gene: TRBJ2-5
CDR3 protein: CASSLYPPGRETQYF
CDR3 DNA: TGTGCCAGCAGTTTATATCCCCCCGGGAGGGAGACCCAGTACTTC

clone size: NA
V gene: TRBV3-1
D gene: NA
J gene: TRBJ2-3
CDR3 protein: CASSPRQDTQYF
CDR3 DNA: TGTGCCAGCAGCCCACGCCAAGATACGCAGTATTTT

clone size: few
V gene: TRBV2
D gene: TRBD1
J gene: TRBJ2-1
CDR3 protein: CASKMDRAF
CDR3 DNA: TGTGCCAGCAAGATGGACAGGGCCTTC

clone size: many
V gene: TRBV28
D gene: NA
J gene: TRBJ1-5
CDR3 protein: CASSLLGQPQHF
CDR3 DNA: TGTGCCAGCAGTTTGCTTGGTCAGCCCCAGCATTTT

clone size: NA
V gene: TRBV6-1
D gene: NA
J gene: TRBJ1-1
CDR3 protein: CASKQEMNTEAFF
CDR3 DNA: TGTGCCAGTAAACAAGAGATGAACACTGAAGCTTTCTTT

clone size: many
V gene: TRBV19
D gene: TRBD1
J gene: TRBJ1-5
CDR3 protein: CASSMPGQAHNQPQHF
CDR3 DNA: TGTGCCAGTAGTATGCCGGGACAGGCACACAATCAGCCCCAGCATTTT

clone size: many
V gene: TRBV20-1
D gene: NA
J gene: TRBJ1-2
CDR3 protein: CSARFHRDGYTF
CDR3 DNA: TGCAGTGCTAGATTCCACAGGGATGGCTACACCTTC